This is a list of T cell receptor beta chains from one sample in a study of tumor-infiltrating lymphocytes in primary liver carcinoma. TCRdb reanalysed the multiplex PCR reads using MiXCR and keeps one entry per CDR3 protein. Of around 37,000 distinct CDR3 sequences detected, 75% appear once; the ten largest clones hold about 35%. Input material: tumor-adjacent normal liver tissue. Source of these receptors: a man in his forties or fifties with primary liver carcinoma and hepatitis B virus infection. Each CDR3 is given with its conserved first and last residue. D genes are given only for firm matches. The listing skips clone size in some rows; elsewhere it reads once, few, many or a size class.

d_call j_call v_call clone_size cdr3_aa cdr3_nt
. TRBJ1-1 TRBV29-1 . CSVRPSWRNTEALF TGCAGCGTCCGCCCGTCCTGGAGAAACACTGAAGCTCTCTTT
TRBD2 TRBJ2-1 TRBV5-1 many CASSLIGTSGDNEQFF TGCGCCAGCAGCTTGATAGGGACTAGCGGCGACAATGAGCAGTTCTTC
. TRBJ2-2 TRBV19 . CASNIFGELFF TGTGCCAGTAATATATTTGGGGAGTTGTTTTTT
. TRBJ2-1 TRBV11-2 . CANSTPVQGFNEQFF TGTGCTAACAGCACTCCGGTACAGGGTTTCAATGAGCAGTTCTTC
. TRBJ2-7 TRBV30 . CTWSTPLNEQYF TGTACCTGGAGTACCCCCCTCAACGAGCAATACTTC
. TRBJ1-1 TRBV5-5 medium-sized CASSFIRNTEAFF TGTGCCAGCAGCTTTATTAGGAACACTGAAGCTTTCTTT
TRBD2 TRBJ2-7 TRBV10-2 . CASSESDSGSPRPGEQYF TGCGCCAGCAGTGAGTCGGATAGCGGGAGTCCCCGTCCGGGGGAGCAGTACTTC
. TRBJ2-7 TRBV11-2 . CASGLSAGSSHERYF TGTGCCAGCGGCTTATCGGCAGGGTCTTCCCACGAGCGGTACTTC
. TRBJ2-5 TRBV30 . CAWSPTPEETQYF TGTGCCTGGAGTCCAACCCCGGAGGAGACCCAGTACTTC
. TRBJ1-1 TRBV29-1 . CSVRPSGRNTVAVF TGCAGCGTCCGCCCGTCCGGGAGAAACACTGTAGCTGTCTTT
. TRBJ1-2 TRBV11-2 . CVSSPGTKYGYTF TGTGTCAGCAGCCCCGGAACTAAGTATGGCTACACCTTC
TRBD2 TRBJ2-2 TRBV5-4 . CACITGTRETGELFF TGTGCCTGCATCACCGGGACTAGGGAGACCGGGGAGCTGTTTTTT
. TRBJ2-2 TRBV28 . CASSFNRPNTVELFF TGTGCCAGTAGTTTCAACAGGCCGAACACCGTGGAGCTGTTTTTT
. TRBJ2-1 TRBV5-1 many CASSLYSGEQFF TGCGCCAGCAGCTTGTATAGCGGTGAGCAGTTCTTC
. TRBJ2-1 TRBV5-1 many CASSLGDSLNEQFF TGCGCCAGCAGCTTGGGAGACAGTCTCAATGAGCAGTTCTTC
. TRBJ2-5 TRBV6-1 . CACSEEGSYLGTQYF TGTGCTTGCAGTGAAGAGGGTAGTTACCTCGGGACCCAGTACTTC
. TRBJ2-7 TRBV5-1 once CASSLGGSGYSCEQYF TGCGCCAGCAGCTTGGGCGGTAGCGGTTACTCCTGCGAGCAGTATTTC
TRBD1 TRBJ2-4 TRBV5-1 few CSSSLGDRGNSEYF TGCTCCAGCAGCCTGGGGGACAGAGGTAATTCCGAGTACTTC
. TRBJ1-1 TRBV29-1 . CSFSQGRAEAIF TGCAGCTTCTCTCAGGGCAGGGCTGAAGCTATCTTT
. TRBJ2-7 TRBV6-2/TRBV6-3 . CASSYSQGLNYEQYF TGTGCCAGCAGTTACTCGCAGGGTCTAAACTACGAGCAGTACTTC
. TRBJ2-2 TRBV29-1 . CSVGSSAANTGELFF TGCAGCGTTGGGTCTAGTGCGGCGAACACCGGGGAACTGTTTTTT
. TRBJ2-7 TRBV12-3/TRBV12-4 . CASSIGQGHEQYF TGTGCGAGCAGTATAGGGCAGGGCCACGAGCAGTACTTC
TRBD2 TRBJ2-1 TRBV11-1 . CASSIGKSSGASWFGNKQFF TGTGCCAGCAGCATAGGAAAGTCTAGCGGGGCCTCATGGTTCGGCAATAAGCAGTTCTTC
TRBD1 TRBJ2-7 TRBV6-1 . CASSEGTGSAYEHYF TGTGCCAGCAGTGAAGGGACAGGGAGCGCGTACGAGCACTACTTC
. TRBJ1-5 TRBV12-3/TRBV12-4 . CASSLGSAFLLQHF TGTGCCAGCAGTTTGGGGTCAGCTTTTTTGCTCCAACATTTT
. TRBJ2-5 TRBV11-2 once CASSLVRLVPETRYF TGTGCCAGCAGCCTCGTCAGGCTAGTCCCAGAGACCCGGTACTTC
TRBD1 TRBJ1-1 TRBV11-2 . CTSSVGQGGTEAFF TGTACCAGCAGCGTTGGACAGGGGGGAACTGAAGCTTTCTTT
TRBD2 TRBJ2-2 TRBV13 few CASSLRLAGGLGGLFF TGTGCCAGCAGCTTAAGACTAGCGGGAGGACTCGGGGGGCTGTTTTTT
. TRBJ2-1 TRBV14 . CVSSQNLDTSEQFF TGTGTCAGCAGCCAGAATCTCGACACCAGTGAGCAGTTCTTC
. TRBJ1-2 TRBV20-1 . CSVRKGLSSGYTF TGCAGTGTTAGAAAAGGGCTTTCGTCTGGCTACACCTTC
. TRBJ2-5 TRBV6-4 . CASSRERGEETQYF TGTGCCAGCAGTCGAGAGAGAGGAGAAGAGACCCAGTACTTC
. TRBJ2-5 TRBV6-1 . CASSVRGADTQYF TGTGCCAGTAGTGTAAGGGGTGCAGATACCCAGTACTTC
. TRBJ1-4 TRBV4-3 few CASNQDLAGGGFEKLFF TGCGCCAGCAACCAAGACCTCGCGGGGGGTGGGTTCGAAAAACTGTTTTTT
. TRBJ1-2 TRBV11-2 . CAGSSAVGSDYTF TGTGCCGGCAGCTCCGCCGTGGGCTCCGACTACACCTTT
. TRBJ1-1 TRBV18 . CASTPRGVTGIEAFF TGTGCCAGCACACCTCGGGGGGTCACAGGGATTGAAGCTTTCTTT
TRBD1 TRBJ2-1 TRBV11-3 once CASSRQGRSNEQFF TGTGCCAGCAGCCGACAGGGTCGGAGCAATGAGCAGTTCTTC
. TRBJ2-7 TRBV7-9 . CASSLGLGDRSPYEQYF TGTGCTAGCAGCTTAGGGCTCGGCGACCGTTCTCCCTACGAGCAGTACTTC
. TRBJ2-7 TRBV6-6 . CASSYSTQKGYEQYF TGTGCCAGCAGTTACTCTACGCAAAAAGGGTACGAGCAGTACTTC
. TRBJ2-1 TRBV6-1 . CASSVSLEQFF TGTGCCAGTAGTGTAAGCTTAGAGCAGTTCTTC
TRBD1 TRBJ2-1 TRBV6-5 . CVSSQRQGGEQLF TGTGTCAGCAGTCAACGACAGGGGGGTGAGCAGCTCTTC
. TRBJ1-1 TRBV6-2/TRBV6-3 many CASSPRGGGLNTEAFF TGTGCCAGCAGTCCCAGGGGAGGAGGATTGAACACTGAAGCTTTCTTT
. TRBJ1-5 TRBV11-3 . CASSSDLGMARPQHF TGTGCCAGCAGCTCAGATCTGGGGATGGCTCGGCCCCAGCATTTT
. TRBJ1-2 TRBV29-1 . CSVEEGRRSYGYTF TGCAGCGTTGAAGAGGGCCGCAGGTCATACGGCTACACCTTC
. TRBJ2-1 TRBV27 . CASSSLRDRSSYNEQFF TGTGCCAGCAGTTCACTCCGGGACCGGAGCTCCTACAATGAGCAGTTCTTC
. TRBJ2-7 TRBV6-2/TRBV6-3 . CASNTNNEQYF TGTGCCAGCAATACAAACAACGAGCAGTACTTC
. TRBJ2-7 TRBV28 many CASRELAAYEQYF TGTGCCAGCAGGGAGCTAGCCGCCTACGAGCAGTACTTC